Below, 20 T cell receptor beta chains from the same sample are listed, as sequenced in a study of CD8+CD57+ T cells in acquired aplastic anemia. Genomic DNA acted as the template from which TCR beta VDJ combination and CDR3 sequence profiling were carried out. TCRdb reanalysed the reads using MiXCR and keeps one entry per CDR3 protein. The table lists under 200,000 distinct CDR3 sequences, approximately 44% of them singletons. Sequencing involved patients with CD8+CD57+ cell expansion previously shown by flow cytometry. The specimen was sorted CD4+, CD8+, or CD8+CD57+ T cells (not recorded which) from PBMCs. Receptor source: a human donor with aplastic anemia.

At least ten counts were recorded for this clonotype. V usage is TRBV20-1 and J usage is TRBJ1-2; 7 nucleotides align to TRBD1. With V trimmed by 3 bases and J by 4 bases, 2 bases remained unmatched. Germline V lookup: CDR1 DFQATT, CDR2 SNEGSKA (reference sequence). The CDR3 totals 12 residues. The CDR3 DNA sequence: TGCAGTGCTAGGACAGGGTCCTATGGCTACACCTTC. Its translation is CSARTGSYGYTF.

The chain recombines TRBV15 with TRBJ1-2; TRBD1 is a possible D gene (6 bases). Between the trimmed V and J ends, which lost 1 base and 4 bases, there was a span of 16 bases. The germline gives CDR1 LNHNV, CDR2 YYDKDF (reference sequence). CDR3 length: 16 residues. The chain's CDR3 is CATSRGPRGRSYGYTF. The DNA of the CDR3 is TGTGCCACCAGCAGAGGACCCAGGGGACGCTCCTATGGCTACACCTTC.

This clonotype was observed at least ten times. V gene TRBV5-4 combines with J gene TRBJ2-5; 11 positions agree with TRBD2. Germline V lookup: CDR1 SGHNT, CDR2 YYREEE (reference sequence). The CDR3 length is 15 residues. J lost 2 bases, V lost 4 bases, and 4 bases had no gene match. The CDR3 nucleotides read TGTGCCAGCAGCCTGACTAGCGGGGTACAAGAGACCCAGTACTTC. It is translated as CASSLTSGVQETQYF.

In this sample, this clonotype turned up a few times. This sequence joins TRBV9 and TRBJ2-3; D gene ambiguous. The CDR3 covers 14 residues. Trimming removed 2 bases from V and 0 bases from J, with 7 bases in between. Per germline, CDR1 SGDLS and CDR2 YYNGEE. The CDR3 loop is CASSVRTSTDTQYF. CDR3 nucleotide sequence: TGTGCCAGCAGCGTGAGAACTAGCACAGATACGCAGTATTTT.

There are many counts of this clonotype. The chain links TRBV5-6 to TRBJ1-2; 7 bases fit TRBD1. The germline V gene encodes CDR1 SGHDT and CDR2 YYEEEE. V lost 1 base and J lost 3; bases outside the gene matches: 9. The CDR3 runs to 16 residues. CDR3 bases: TGTGCCAGCAGCTTGCCCCGACAGGGTAAGGACTATGGCTACACCTTC. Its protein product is CASSLPRQGKDYGYTF.

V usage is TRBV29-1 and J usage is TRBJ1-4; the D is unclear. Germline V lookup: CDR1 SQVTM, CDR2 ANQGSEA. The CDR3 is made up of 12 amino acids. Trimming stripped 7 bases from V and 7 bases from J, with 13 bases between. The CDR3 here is CSAWTSSEKLFF. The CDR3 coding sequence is TGCAGCGCCTGGACCAGTTCTGAAAAACTGTTTTTT.

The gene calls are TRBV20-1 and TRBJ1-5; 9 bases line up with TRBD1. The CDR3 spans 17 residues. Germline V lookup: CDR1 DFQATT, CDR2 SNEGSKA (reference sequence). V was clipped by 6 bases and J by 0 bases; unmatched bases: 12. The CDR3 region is CSAPRAGQGVSNQPQHF. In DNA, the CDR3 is TGCAGTGCCCCTAGAGCGGGACAGGGAGTTAGCAATCAGCCCCAGCATTTT.

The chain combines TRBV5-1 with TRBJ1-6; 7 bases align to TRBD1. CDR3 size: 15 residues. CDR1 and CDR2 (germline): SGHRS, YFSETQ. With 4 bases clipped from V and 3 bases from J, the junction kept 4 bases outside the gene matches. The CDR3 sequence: CASSPGTVYNSPLHF. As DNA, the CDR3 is TGCGCCAGCAGCCCCGGGACAGTCTATAATTCACCCCTCCACTTT.

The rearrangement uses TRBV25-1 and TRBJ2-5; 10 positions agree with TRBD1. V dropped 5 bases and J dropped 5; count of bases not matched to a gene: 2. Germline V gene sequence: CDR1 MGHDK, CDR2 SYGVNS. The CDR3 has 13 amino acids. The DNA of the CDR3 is TGTGCCAGCAGTACGGGACAGGGGGAGACCCAGTACTTC. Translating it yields CASSTGQGETQYF.

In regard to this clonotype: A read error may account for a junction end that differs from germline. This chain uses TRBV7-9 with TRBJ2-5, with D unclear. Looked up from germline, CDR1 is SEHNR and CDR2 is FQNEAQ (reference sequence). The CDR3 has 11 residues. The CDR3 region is CAGSLEETQYF. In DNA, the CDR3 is TGTGCCGGCAGCTTGGAAGAGACCCAGTACTTC.

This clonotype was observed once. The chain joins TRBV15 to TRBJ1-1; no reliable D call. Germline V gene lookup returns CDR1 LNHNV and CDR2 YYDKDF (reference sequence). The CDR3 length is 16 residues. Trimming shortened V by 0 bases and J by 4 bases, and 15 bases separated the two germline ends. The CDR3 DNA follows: TGTGCCACCAGCAGAGATTTAGCGGATGTTGGCACTGAAGCTTTCTTT. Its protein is CATSRDLADVGTEAFF.

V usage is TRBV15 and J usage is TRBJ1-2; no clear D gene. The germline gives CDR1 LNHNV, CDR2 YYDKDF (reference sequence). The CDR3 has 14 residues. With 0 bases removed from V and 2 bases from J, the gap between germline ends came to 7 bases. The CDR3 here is CATSRDRRNYGYTF. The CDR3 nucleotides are TGTGCCACCAGCAGAGATCGTCGCAACTATGGCTACACCTTC.

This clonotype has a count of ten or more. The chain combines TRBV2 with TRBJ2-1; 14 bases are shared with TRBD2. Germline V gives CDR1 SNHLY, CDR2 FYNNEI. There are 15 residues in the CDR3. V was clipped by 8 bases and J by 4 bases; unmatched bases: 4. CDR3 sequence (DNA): TGTGCCAGCGGGACTAGCGGGAGAGGGTACAATGAGCAGTTCTTC. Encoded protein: CASGTSGRGYNEQFF.

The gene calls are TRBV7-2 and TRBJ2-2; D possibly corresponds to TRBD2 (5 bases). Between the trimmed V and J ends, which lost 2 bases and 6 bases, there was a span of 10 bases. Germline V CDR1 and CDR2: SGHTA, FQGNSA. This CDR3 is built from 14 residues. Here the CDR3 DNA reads TGTGCCAGCAGCTTATCGGGGTGGTCCGGGGAGCTGTTTTTT. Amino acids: CASSLSGWSGELFF.

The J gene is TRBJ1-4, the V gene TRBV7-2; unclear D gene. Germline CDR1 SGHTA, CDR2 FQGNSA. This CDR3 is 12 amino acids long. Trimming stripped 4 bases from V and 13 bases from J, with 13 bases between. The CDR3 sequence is CASSSPGLGLFF. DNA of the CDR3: TGTGCCAGCAGCTCGCCGGGCCTGGGACTGTTTTTT.

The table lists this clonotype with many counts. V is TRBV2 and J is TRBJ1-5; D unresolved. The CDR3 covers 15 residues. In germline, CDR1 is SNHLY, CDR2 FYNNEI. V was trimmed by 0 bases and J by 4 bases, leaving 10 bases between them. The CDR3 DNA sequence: TGTGCCAGCAGTGAAGCGGGAGATCCTAATCAGCCCCAGCATTTT. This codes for CASSEAGDPNQPQHF.

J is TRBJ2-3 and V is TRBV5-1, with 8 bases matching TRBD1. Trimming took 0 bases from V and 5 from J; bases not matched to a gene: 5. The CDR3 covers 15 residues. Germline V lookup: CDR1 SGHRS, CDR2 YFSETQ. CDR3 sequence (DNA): TGCGCCAGCAGCTTGGTGGGACAGGTACAAGATACGCAGTATTTT. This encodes CASSLVGQVQDTQYF.

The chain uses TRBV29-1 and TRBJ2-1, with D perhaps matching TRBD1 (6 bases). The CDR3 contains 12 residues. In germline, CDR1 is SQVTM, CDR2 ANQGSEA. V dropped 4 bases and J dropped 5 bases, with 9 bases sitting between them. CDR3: CSVVDRNNEQFF. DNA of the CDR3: TGCAGCGTTGTGGACAGAAACAATGAGCAGTTCTTC.

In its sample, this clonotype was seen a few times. The CDR3: CASSLGQGGFNEKLFF. The CDR3, as DNA: TGCGCCAGCAGCTTGGGACAGGGGGGTTTTAATGAAAAACTGTTTTTT. The gene calls are TRBV5-1 and TRBJ1-4, with 9 nucleotides matching TRBD1. This CDR3 is built from 16 residues. Germline CDR1 SGHRS, CDR2 YFSETQ. Trimming cost V 0 bases and J 4 bases; bases outside gene matches: 4.

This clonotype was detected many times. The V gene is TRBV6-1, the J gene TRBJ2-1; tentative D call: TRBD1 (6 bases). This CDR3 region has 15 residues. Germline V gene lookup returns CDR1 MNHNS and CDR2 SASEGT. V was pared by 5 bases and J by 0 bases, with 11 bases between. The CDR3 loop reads CASSTTGSSYNEQFF. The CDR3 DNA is TGTGCCAGCAGTACCACAGGGAGCTCCTACAATGAGCAGTTCTTC.